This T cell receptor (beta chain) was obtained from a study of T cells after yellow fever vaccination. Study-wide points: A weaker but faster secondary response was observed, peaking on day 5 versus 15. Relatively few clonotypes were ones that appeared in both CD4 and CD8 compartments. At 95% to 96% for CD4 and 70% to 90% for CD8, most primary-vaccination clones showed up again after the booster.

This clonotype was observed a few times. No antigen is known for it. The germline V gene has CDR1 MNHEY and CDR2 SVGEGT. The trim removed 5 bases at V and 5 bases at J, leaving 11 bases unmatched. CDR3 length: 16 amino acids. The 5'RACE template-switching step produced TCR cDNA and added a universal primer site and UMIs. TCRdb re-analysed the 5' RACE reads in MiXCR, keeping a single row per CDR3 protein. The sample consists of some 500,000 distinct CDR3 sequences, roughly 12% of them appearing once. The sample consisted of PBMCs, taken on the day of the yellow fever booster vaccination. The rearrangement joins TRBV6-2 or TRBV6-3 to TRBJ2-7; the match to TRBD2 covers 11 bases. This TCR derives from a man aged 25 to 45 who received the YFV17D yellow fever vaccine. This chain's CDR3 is CASSTYTSGRFHEQYF. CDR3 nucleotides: TGTGCCAGCAGTACCTACACTAGCGGGAGATTCCACGAGCAGTACTTC.